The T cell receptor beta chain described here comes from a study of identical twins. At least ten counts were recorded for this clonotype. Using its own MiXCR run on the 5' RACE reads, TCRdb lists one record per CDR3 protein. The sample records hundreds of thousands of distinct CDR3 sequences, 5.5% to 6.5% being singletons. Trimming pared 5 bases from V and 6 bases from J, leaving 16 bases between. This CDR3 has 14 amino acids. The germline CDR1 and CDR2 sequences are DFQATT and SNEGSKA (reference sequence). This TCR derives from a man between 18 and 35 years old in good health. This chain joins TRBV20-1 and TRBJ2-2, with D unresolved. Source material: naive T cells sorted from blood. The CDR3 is CSASGPLPAGELFF. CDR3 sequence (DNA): TGCAGTGCTTCCGGACCCTTGCCCGCCGGGGAGCTGTTTTTT.